This T cell receptor (beta chain) comes out of a study of cytomegalovirus exposure and HLA in healthy donors. The overall study: There were about 85 million unique TCRs (from HLA-typed donors) in an early data release.

The CDR3 has 16 amino acids. V lost 5 bases and J lost 3; bases outside the gene matches: 7. Looked up from germline, CDR1 is SGHVS and CDR2 is FNYEAQ. Among the donors, all were healthy bone marrow donors. PCR employed 60 Vbeta and 13 Jbeta primers. Data came from immunoSEQ multiplex PCR; TCRdb stores just in-frame clones and leaves some out. The sample carries under 150,000 clones, about 80% recorded once. This TCR was sampled from a man aged 25-40 years in good health and CMV-seropositive. V gene TRBV7-6 combines with J gene TRBJ2-3; TRBD2 matches 11 bases. What was sequenced was PBMCs. DNA of the CDR3: TGTGCCAGCAGCCACCCCGGGACTAGCGGAACAGATACGCAGTATTTT. Encoded protein: CASSHPGTSGTDTQYF. Using reference TRBV7-6 and TRBJ2-3 for the parts outside the CDR3, the full variable domain is GAGVSQSPRYKVTKRGQDVALRCDPISGHVSLYWYRQALGQGPEFLTYFNYEAQQDKSGLPNDRFSAERPEGSISTLTIQRTEQRDSAMYRCASSHPGTSGTDTQYFGPGTRLTVL.